This TCR beta chain was sequenced in a study of shared clonotypes between healthy human individuals. Profiling relied on immunoSEQ multiplex PCR, and the TCRdb table lists in-frame clones only, not all of them. The repertoire holds some 1,900,000 clones, roughly 95% seen once, with around 1% in the top ten. Overall study findings and caveats: Larger richness was generally estimated for naive than memory subsets. In this cohort, only blood was sampled, and tissue repertoires likely differ. The low donor count limited represented genetic and exposure-history diversity.

Trimming left V 0 bases short and J 15 bases short, with 21 bases between. The CDR3 totals 15 residues. CDR1 and CDR2 from the germline V gene are LNHNV and YYDKDF (reference sequence). Turning to this clone: Its antigen is not identified.

Only CD45RO-negative cells positively selected for CCR7 counted as naive CD8 cells, so terminally differentiated effector memory CD45RA+ cells were excluded. The donors were adults (healthy and HIV-negative) with no recent acute infections or vaccinations. The TCR comes from a man between 18 and 35 years old in good health. Sequencing input: naive CD8+ T cells sorted from blood. The V and J genes are TRBV15 and TRBJ2-1; the D gene is possibly TRBD2 (7 bases). The CDR3 reads CATSRDWGGPQKAFF. The CDR3 DNA is TGTGCCACCAGCAGAGACTGGGGGGGCCCTCAAAAGGCGTTCTTC.